The 22 T cell receptor beta chains given below trace back to one sample, sequenced in a study of blood T cell repertoires in COVID-19 (dated by TCRdb to the early 2020s). Receptor amplification or capture employed the immunoSEQ multiplex PCR assay. TCRdb's version of the immuneACCESS table is confined to in-frame rearrangements and falls short of the full clone set. An unresolved V gene accounts for under half of the shortfall where checked; the remainder is of unknown origin. The sample table lists about 24,000 clones, around 72% of them with a count of one. The biggest ten clones account for roughly 40% of the sample. Sequencing used peripheral blood. These receptors were collected from a woman over 75 with acute or convalescent COVID-19.

The chain carries TRBV5-1 and TRBJ2-3; 8 positions agree with TRBD2. The V gene's germline CDR1 is SGHRS and CDR2 YFSETQ. The CDR3 runs 15 residues. After removal of 5 bases from V and 3 bases from J, the junction contained 8 bases not matched to a gene. CDR3 amino acids: CASRLSGSWTDTQYF. The CDR3 DNA follows: TGCGCCAGCAGGTTGAGCGGGAGTTGGACAGATACGCAGTATTTT.

V gene TRBV3-1 (or the pseudogene TRBV3-2) combines with J gene TRBJ1-3; a weak D match, TRBD1 (5 bases). CDR1 and CDR2 (germline): LGHDT, YNNKEL (reference sequence). The CDR3 length is 14 residues. With 4 bases removed from V and 2 bases from J, the gap between germline ends came to 9 bases. CDR3 DNA sequence: TGTGCCAGCAGCCTACGACAGACTGGAAACACCATATATTTT. This translates into CASSLRQTGNTIYF.

The rearrangement uses TRBV7-2 and TRBJ2-2; 8 bases agree with TRBD2. This CDR3 comprises 19 residues. The germline V gene encodes CDR1 SGHTA and CDR2 FQGNSA. V trimming: 5 bases; J trimming: 3 bases; junction bases outside the gene matches: 17. This CDR3 reads CASSASPWEAGEYTGELFF. In DNA form, the CDR3 reads TGTGCCAGCAGCGCCTCCCCCTGGGAAGCGGGAGAGTACACCGGGGAGCTGTTTTTT.

The rearrangement links TRBV12-3 or TRBV12-4 to TRBJ2-1; 8 positions agree with TRBD1. This CDR3 spans 13 amino acids. J was trimmed by 10 bases and V by 6 bases; bases with no gene match: 8. DNA for the CDR3: TGTGCCAGCAGCCGGACAGGGAGAGGAGAGCAGTTCTTC. Protein: CASSRTGRGEQFF.

The chain employs TRBV6-6 and TRBJ2-1, with 13 positions matching TRBD2. The CDR3 length is 17 residues. V shed 5 bases, J shed 0 bases, and the junction held 4 bases outside the gene matches. Germline-derived CDR1 and CDR2 are MNHNY and SVGAGI (reference sequence). The CDR3 nucleotides read TGTGCCAGCAGTCTTGGACTAGCGGGAGCCTCCTACAATGAGCAGTTCTTC. Protein product: CASSLGLAGASYNEQFF.

A single count supports this clone. The junction shows a germline mismatch at one end, possibly a read error. The V gene is TRBV11-2, the J gene TRBJ1-6; weak D call: TRBD1 (5 bases). The CDR3 runs to 15 residues. Germline values: CDR1 SGHAT, CDR2 FQNNGV. CDR3: CASSLAGGANSPPHF. In DNA, the CDR3 is TGTGCCAGCAGCTTAGCAGGAGGGGCTAATTCACCCCCCCACTTT.

The CDR3 here is CAPRVAKNIQYF. Written as DNA, the CDR3 is TGCGCCCCCCGGGTAGCCAAAAACATTCAGTACTTC. The J gene is TRBJ2-4, the V gene TRBV23-1; D uncertain. TRBV23-1 is an ORF, with its function uncertain. V was cut by 11 bases and J by 0 bases, with 8 bases left in between. The CDR3 is 12 residues long.

This clone turned up a few times. Because the CDR3's place on the DNA is in doubt, the DNA is left out and the CDR3 is given as listed by TCRdb. The gene calls are TRBV7-2 and TRBJ1-2; the table gives TRBD1 as D, unverified against the DNA. The CDR3 sequence runs 11 residues, both termini included. The germline gives CDR1 SGHTA, CDR2 FQGNSA. This chain's CDR3 is CASSFAGGNTF.

V and J are TRBV18 and TRBJ2-5, with 7 bases that match TRBD1. Looked up from germline, CDR1 is KGHSH and CDR2 is LQKENI. This CDR3 contains 12 residues. The ends lost 4 bases at V and 5 bases at J; junction bases unmatched: 1. CDR3 sequence: CASSQGAETQYF. CDR3 in DNA: TGTGCCAGCTCACAGGGGGCGGAGACCCAGTACTTC. The variable domain in full, completed from reference TRBV18 and TRBJ2-5, reads NAGVMQNPRHLVRRRGQEARLRCSPMKGHSHVYWYRQLPEEGLKFMVYLQKENIIDESGMPKERFSAEFPKEGPSILRIQQVVRGDSAAYFCASSQGAETQYFGPGTRLLVL.

This chain joins TRBV5-4 and TRBJ1-3; maybe TRBD1 (6 bases). Trimming cost V 3 bases and J 0 bases, with 7 bases left between them. Germline V gives CDR1 SGHNT, CDR2 YYREEE (reference sequence). The CDR3 consists of 14 residues. CDR3 in DNA: TGTGCCAGCAGCTCGGACAGCTCTGGAAACACCATATATTTT. Its protein is CASSSDSSGNTIYF.

V usage is TRBV7-2 and J usage is TRBJ2-7; a weak D match, TRBD2 (6 bases). CDR1 SGHTA and CDR2 FQGNSA come from the germline V gene. The ends were cut back, 5 bases at V and 2 bases at J, with 13 bases in the middle. This CDR3 contains 14 residues. CDR3 nucleotide sequence: TGTGCCAGCAGCCCCGTCGGGGGACCCTACGAGCAGTACTTC. It yields the protein CASSPVGGPYEQYF.

The rearrangement uses TRBV11-1 and TRBJ2-3, with D tentatively TRBD2 (6 bases). In germline, CDR1 is SGHAT, CDR2 FQDESV (reference sequence). Between the trimmed V and J ends, which lost 10 bases and 3 bases, there was a span of 14 bases. CDR3 length equals 13 residues. CDR3 nucleotide sequence: TGTGCCATCCCTAGCGAGACTACAGATACGCAGTATTTT. It translates to CAIPSETTDTQYF. The full variable domain, with the rest looked up from reference TRBV11-1 and TRBJ2-3, is EAEVAQSPRYKITEKSQAVAFWCDPISGHATLYWYRQILGQGPELLVQFQDESVVDDSQLPKDRFSAERLKGVDSTLKIQPAELGDSAMYLCAIPSETTDTQYFGPGTRLTVL.

The rearrangement links TRBV9 to TRBJ2-5; D not resolved. With 0 bases removed from V and 5 bases from J, the gap between germline ends came to 17 bases. Germline V gene lookup returns CDR1 SGDLS and CDR2 YYNGEE. The CDR3 is 16 residues long. CDR3 sequence: CASSVVVGSATETQYF. The CDR3 DNA is TGTGCCAGCAGCGTAGTGGTGGGTTCAGCGACGGAGACCCAGTACTTC. The full variable domain, with the rest looked up from reference TRBV9 and TRBJ2-5, is DSGVTQTPKHLITATGQRVTLRCSPRSGDLSVYWYQQSLDQGLQFLIQYYNGEERAKGNILERFSAQQFPDLHSELNLSSLELGDSALYFCASSVVVGSATETQYFGPGTRLLVL.

This clone occurred a few times. The V gene is TRBV18, the J gene TRBJ1-4; D not resolved. Germline assignment: CDR1 KGHSH and CDR2 LQKENI. Trimming removed 0 bases at V and 6 bases at J, with 11 bases between. The CDR3 extends over 15 amino acids. DNA of the CDR3: TGTGCCAGCTCACCACCTGCTGGGCTCGATGAAAAACTGTTTTTT. Protein: CASSPPAGLDEKLFF.

CDR3 in DNA: TGTGCCAGCAGTCCCCTTCTGTCCGCAGATACGCAGTATTTT. It is translated as CASSPLLSADTQYF. V usage is TRBV28 and J usage is TRBJ2-3; no clear D. The CDR3 contains 14 residues. Trimming took 5 bases from V and 4 from J, leaving 13 bases between them. Germline V gene data show CDR1 as MDHEN and CDR2 as SYDVKM.

This clone has a count of ten or more. The chain carries TRBV2 and TRBJ2-7, with TRBD1 matching over 9 bases. V shed 5 bases and J 5 bases; nucleotides not matched to a gene: 7. The CDR3 is 14 amino acids. The germline gives CDR1 SNHLY, CDR2 FYNNEI. In DNA, the CDR3 is TGTGCCAGCAGTACCGGGACAGGGAGTAACGAGCAGTACTTC. Residues: CASSTGTGSNEQYF.

The chain employs TRBV30 and TRBJ2-3, with TRBD2 as a possible D gene (7 bases). Trimming took off 4 bases at V and 7 bases at J, with 18 bases between the two ends. Germline V gene lookup returns CDR1 GTSNPN and CDR2 SVGIG (reference sequence). The CDR3 totals 14 residues. The CDR3, as DNA: TGTGCCTGGAAACTTGGGAGGGGGATTTATACGCAGTATTTT. This codes for CAWKLGRGIYTQYF.

The chain has TRBV19 and TRBJ2-1; the match to TRBD2 covers 9 bases. Germline lookup yields CDR1 LNHDA and CDR2 SQIVND (reference sequence). CDR3 size: 16 residues. The V segment lost 4 bases and the J segment 9 bases; nucleotides outside the gene matches: 13. In DNA form, the CDR3 reads TGTGCCAGTAGTACCGCTGAAGGGCGGGGGGGGCGTGAGCAGTTCTTC. This encodes CASSTAEGRGGREQFF.

This chain links TRBV30 with TRBJ2-3; 11 bases agree with TRBD2. This CDR3 region has 14 residues. J was trimmed by 3 bases and V by 3 bases; bases with no gene match: 2. Germline CDR1 and CDR2: GTSNPN and SVGIG (reference sequence). The CDR3 nucleotides are TGTGCCTGGAGACTAGCGGGAGTTACAGATACGCAGTATTTT. Translation: CAWRLAGVTDTQYF.

The gene calls are TRBV6-5 and TRBJ2-3; no reliable D call. V shed 6 bases and J shed 0 bases, with 13 bases lying between them. Germline CDR1 MNHEY, CDR2 SVGAGI. This CDR3 is 15 amino acids long. CDR3 amino acids: CASRLGVTSTDTQYF. CDR3 bases: TGTGCCAGCAGGCTTGGCGTGACTAGCACAGATACGCAGTATTTT.

This clone was seen at least ten times. This rearrangement joins TRBV19 to TRBJ1-5, with a weak D call TRBD1 (6 bases). The CDR3 runs 14 residues. Germline V gene sequence: CDR1 LNHDA, CDR2 SQIVND (reference sequence). V lost 6 bases, J lost 2 bases, and 11 bases lay in between. The CDR3 DNA follows: TGTGCCAGTAGGCTGGGGGCGGGCAATCAGCCCCAGCATTTT. As protein: CASRLGAGNQPQHF.

This clone came up many times. The V call is TRBV11-2, the J call TRBJ1-1, with 10 bases lining up with TRBD1. Germline V gives CDR1 SGHAT, CDR2 FQNNGV. Unmatched junction bases numbered 6, after V lost 3 bases and J lost 5 bases. The CDR3 has 15 residues. In DNA form, the CDR3 reads TGTGCCAGCAGCTTCGCGACAGGGGGCTGGACTGAAGCTTTCTTT. The encoded protein is CASSFATGGWTEAFF.